The 7 T cell receptor beta chains given below trace back to one sample, sequenced in a study of T cell responses to AZD1222 COVID-19 vaccine. TCRdb's copy holds only in-frame clones and misses some; the assay was immunoSEQ multiplex PCR. The data hold 80,000 to 95,000 clones, with just over 90% observed a single time. The source material was peripheral blood, sampled 28 days after the second AZD1222 dose. The receptors derive from an adult who received the AZD1222 COVID-19 vaccine.

The rearrangement links TRBV7-9 to TRBJ2-3, with 11 bases that match TRBD2. Germline V gene lookup returns CDR1 SEHNR and CDR2 FQNEAQ (reference sequence). The J segment lost 4 bases and the V segment lost 2 bases, leaving 2 bases of the junction unmatched. The CDR3 consists of 15 residues. This chain's CDR3 is CASSLLAGGPDTQYF. Here the CDR3 DNA reads TGTGCCAGCAGCTTACTAGCGGGGGGTCCAGATACGCAGTATTTT. Looking up the rest from reference TRBV7-9 and TRBJ2-3 gives the full variable domain: DTGVSQNPRHKITKRGQNVTFRCDPISEHNRLYWYRQTLGQGPEFLTYFQNEAQLEKSRLLSDRFSAERPKGSFSTLEIQRTEQGDSAMYLCASSLLAGGPDTQYFGPGTRLTVL.

The V and J genes are TRBV9 and TRBJ1-2; weak D call: TRBD1 (6 bases). Germline V lookup: CDR1 SGDLS, CDR2 YYNGEE. The CDR3 is 13 residues long. The V end was cut by 2 bases, the J end by 2 bases, with 7 bases between. For the CDR3, the DNA is TGTGCCAGCAGCGTTACAGGGAACTATGGCTACACCTTC. Translation: CASSVTGNYGYTF.

This clone has just one count. The chain is built from TRBV15 and TRBJ2-5; a possible D gene is TRBD2 (5 bases). CDR1 and CDR2 from the germline V gene are LNHNV and YYDKDF (reference sequence). Trimming cost V 5 bases and J 5 bases, with 15 bases left between them. The CDR3 has 14 residues. CDR3 region: CATSPSPEVETQYF. The CDR3 coding sequence is TGTGCCACCAGCCCCTCGCCGGAGGTGGAGACCCAGTACTTC.

J is TRBJ2-7 and V is TRBV18; 10 bases are a match to TRBD1. The germline gives CDR1 KGHSH, CDR2 LQKENI. V lost 3 bases, J lost 0 bases, and 2 bases stayed unmatched. This CDR3 has 15 residues. The chain's CDR3 is CASSPGTGVSYEQYF. In nucleotides, the CDR3 is TGTGCCAGCTCACCTGGGACAGGGGTCTCCTACGAGCAGTACTTC.

The V and J genes are TRBV6-5 and TRBJ2-7; a weak D match, TRBD1 (6 bases). The germline CDR1 and CDR2 sequences are MNHEY and SVGAGI. The CDR3 loop spans 16 amino acids. Trimming took 2 bases from V and 2 from J, leaving 16 bases between them. The CDR3: CASSYLLSRGPYEQYF. In nucleotides, the CDR3 is TGTGCCAGCAGTTACCTGTTAAGCAGGGGCCCCTACGAGCAGTACTTC.

This chain connects TRBV5-8 to TRBJ1-5, with D perhaps TRBD1 (6 bases). V gave up 1 base and J gave up 2 bases, with 13 bases separating them. CDR1 and CDR2 (germline): SGHTS, YDEGEE. The CDR3 spans 16 residues. The CDR3 here is CASSLFPGGGNQPQHF. The CDR3 bases are TGTGCCAGCAGCTTGTTCCCGGGGGGCGGCAATCAGCCCCAGCATTTT.

This sequence joins TRBV5-1 and TRBJ2-2; maybe TRBD2 (5 bases). The CDR3 extends over 15 amino acids. Trimming left V 6 bases short and J 0 bases short, with 12 bases between. Germline CDR1 SGHRS, CDR2 YFSETQ. CDR3 loop: CASTSGDSNTGELFF. The CDR3 DNA reads TGCGCCAGCACCTCCGGGGATTCGAACACCGGGGAGCTGTTTTTT.